In this sample, the clone carrying this T cell receptor beta chain turned up once. Its antigen is unidentified. The record originates from a study of cytomegalovirus exposure and HLA in healthy donors. A multiplex PCR was run with 60 Vbeta primers and 13 Jbeta primers. Sequencing was performed with immunoSEQ multiplex PCR; in TCRdb, only in-frame clones are kept and a portion is missing. Among 180,000 or so clones, less than 80% were seen once, and the ten largest hold 0.7% to 0.8%. Study-wide results and caveats: Earlier analysis found most TCR beta V segments productive about 90% or about 30% of the time.

The CDR3 totals 14 residues. J gave up 5 bases and V 4 bases, and 3 bases lay outside the gene matches. CDR1 is SGHRS, CDR2 YFSETQ, per germline. Sequencing was carried out using PBMCs. The V and J genes are TRBV5-1 and TRBJ1-4; 9 positions agree with TRBD1. This TCR was sampled from a female donor in good health and CMV-seronegative. The chain's CDR3 is CASSHGTGNEKLFF. CDR3 coding DNA: TGCGCCAGCAGCCATGGGACAGGGAATGAAAAACTGTTTTTT.